These 21 T cell receptor beta chains share one sample of origin, sequenced in a study of blood T cell repertoires in COVID-19. TCRdb keeps only in-frame clones here, not all; method: immunoSEQ multiplex PCR. The data contain about 26,000 clones, over 80% of them singletons. The sequenced sample consisted of peripheral blood. The receptors originated from a human donor in a cohort sampled during active COVID-19.

The rearrangement links TRBV15 to TRBJ1-6, with TRBD1 identical over 9 bases. The CDR3 consists of 16 residues. After removal of 6 bases from V and 9 bases from J, the junction contained 12 bases not matched to a gene. Per germline, CDR1 LNHNV and CDR2 YYDKDF (reference sequence). In nucleotides, the CDR3 is TGTGCCACCAGTCTACGTCCGGGACAGGGAACTTCACCCCTCCACTTT. Protein: CATSLRPGQGTSPLHF.

In this sample, this clone turned up once. The V gene is TRBV4-1, the J gene TRBJ1-4, with TRBD1 identical over 8 bases. V shed 1 base, J shed 8 bases, and the junction held 6 bases outside the gene matches. The CDR3 runs to 15 residues. Germline CDR1 is MGHRA and CDR2 is YSYEKL. CDR3 sequence: CASSQVGQGAEKLFF. The CDR3 DNA reads as TGCGCCAGCAGCCAAGTCGGACAGGGTGCCGAAAAACTGTTTTTT.

The rearrangement uses TRBV19 and TRBJ1-1, with TRBD1 as a possible D gene (5 bases). V lost 4 bases to trimming and J lost 4 bases, with 13 bases between them. This CDR3 is built from 14 residues. From germline, CDR1 is LNHDA and CDR2 SQIVND (reference sequence). CDR3 DNA sequence: TGTGCCAGTAGTACTAATGGGGGGGTCACTGAAGCTTTCTTT. Translated, it gives CASSTNGGVTEAFF.

V is TRBV28 and J is TRBJ1-5, with 7 bases aligning to TRBD1. The length of the CDR3 is 15 residues. Germline CDR1 and CDR2: MDHEN and SYDVKM. Trimming removed 6 bases from V and 7 bases from J; junction bases left unmatched: 12. Here the CDR3 reads CASSSGRGPRQPQHF. The CDR3 region has the DNA TGTGCCAGCAGCTCCGGAAGGGGGCCGCGACAGCCCCAGCATTTT.

The V gene is TRBV19, the J gene TRBJ1-5; D unclear. Germline CDR1 is LNHDA and CDR2 is SQIVND (reference sequence). Trimming stripped 6 bases from V and 3 bases from J, with 15 bases between. CDR3 length equals 15 residues. For the CDR3, the DNA is TGTGCCAGTAGGTTGTCACTCGGGGACAATCAGCCCCAGCATTTT. Translation: CASRLSLGDNQPQHF.

This clone was seen just once. The chain uses TRBV2 and TRBJ1-5; 7 bases line up with TRBD1. Germline CDR1 reads SNHLY; CDR2 reads FYNNEI. With V trimmed by 6 bases and J by 0 bases, 8 bases remained unmatched. This CDR3 has 16 amino acids. For the CDR3, the DNA is TGTGCCAGCAGAACCGACAGGGCTTATAGCAATCAGCCCCAGCATTTT. Encoded protein: CASRTDRAYSNQPQHF.

This chain joins TRBV5-1 and TRBJ2-2; D gene uncertain. Germline V gene data show CDR1 as SGHRS and CDR2 as YFSETQ. The V end lost 7 bases, the J end lost 2 bases, and 6 bases lay between the germline ends. CDR3 length equals 12 residues. CDR3 sequence reads: CASLLNTGELFF. As DNA, the CDR3 is TGCGCCAGCTTATTAAACACCGGGGAGCTGTTTTTT.

The chain joins TRBV7-9 to TRBJ1-1; no clear D. The CDR3 covers 16 residues. Germline CDR1 SEHNR, CDR2 FQNEAQ (reference sequence). With 5 bases removed from V and 4 bases from J, the gap between germline ends came to 20 bases. In DNA form, the CDR3 reads TGTGCCAGCAGCCCCTATATGAAGAGGGCGGGCACTGAAGCTTTCTTT. Encoded protein: CASSPYMKRAGTEAFF.

This rearrangement joins TRBV13 to TRBJ1-3; maybe TRBD1 (5 bases). Germline V gives CDR1 PRHDT, CDR2 FYEKMQ (reference sequence). CDR3 length: 15 amino acids. The V and J ends lost 1 base and 1 base respectively, with 8 bases between them. As DNA, the CDR3 is TGTGCCAGCAGCTTAGAGGCAGGGTCTGGAAACACCATATATTTT. It specifies CASSLEAGSGNTIYF.

The table lists this clone with a count of one. The chain employs TRBV28 and TRBJ1-2; 7 bases map to TRBD1. Germline V gene lookup returns CDR1 MDHEN and CDR2 SYDVKM. The CDR3 has 14 amino acids. V was clipped by 5 bases and J by 2 bases; unmatched bases: 5. CDR3 nucleotides: TGTGCCAGCAGTGTACAGGGGACCAACTATGGCTACACCTTC. Protein sequence: CASSVQGTNYGYTF.

This chain uses TRBV7-6 with TRBJ2-5, with D tentatively TRBD1 (6 bases). The germline gives CDR1 SGHVS, CDR2 FNYEAQ. CDR3 length: 14 amino acids. V lost 1 base to trimming and J lost 5 bases, with 11 bases between them. CDR3 in amino acids: CASSLGGGSETQYF. The CDR3, as DNA: TGTGCCAGCAGCTTAGGAGGGGGATCGGAGACCCAGTACTTC.

The chain is built from TRBV6-5 and TRBJ1-1; 7 bases are shared with TRBD1. The CDR3 has 15 amino acids. Germline CDR1 and CDR2: MNHEY and SVGAGI. The junction had 10 bases not matched to a gene; V was cut back by 5 bases and J by 4 bases. The CDR3: CASSPLRGFSTEAFF. The CDR3 DNA is TGTGCCAGCAGTCCACTCAGGGGGTTCAGCACTGAAGCTTTCTTT.

This sequence joins TRBV11-2 and TRBJ1-3; D is ambiguous. Trimming took off 1 base at V and 1 base at J, with 5 bases between the two ends. The CDR3 covers 14 residues. CDR1 is SGHAT, CDR2 FQNNGV, per germline. The CDR3 protein is CASSLGASGNTIYF. CDR3 bases: TGTGCCAGCAGCTTAGGAGCGTCTGGAAACACCATATATTTT.

The chain couples TRBV29-1 to TRBJ2-2; 8 nucleotides match TRBD1. With V trimmed by 6 bases and J by 3 bases, 9 bases remained unmatched. Germline CDR1 and CDR2: SQVTM and ANQGSEA. The CDR3 consists of 15 residues. CDR3 coding DNA: TGCAGCGTAGACAGGGGTGGTTGGTACACCGGGGAGCTGTTTTTT. Its translation is CSVDRGGWYTGELFF.

The chain couples TRBV12-5 to TRBJ2-2; D is perhaps TRBD2 (5 bases). Between the trimmed V and J ends, which lost 8 bases and 4 bases, there was a span of 11 bases. Germline CDR1 and CDR2: LGHNT and FRNRAP. The CDR3 totals 13 residues. The CDR3 DNA is TGTGCTAGTTCGAGAGGGAGCACCGGGGAGCTGTTTTTT. Translation gives CASSRGSTGELFF.

The gene calls are TRBV6-4 and TRBJ1-1; no firm D call. The CDR3 totals 13 residues. Deletions cut 0 bases from V and 5 bases from J, with 7 bases between. Germline CDR1 and CDR2: MRHNA and SNTAGT. In DNA, the CDR3 is TGTGCCAGCAGTGACTCGAGGGAAACTGAAGCTTTCTTT. Protein sequence: CASSDSRETEAFF.

This clone was recorded only once. This chain uses TRBV20-1 with TRBJ2-3, with no clear D. The CDR3 contains 9 residues. Germline values: CDR1 DFQATT, CDR2 SNEGSKA (reference sequence). Deletions cut 3 bases from V and 14 bases from J, with 9 bases between. This chain's CDR3 is CSASVPGYF. CDR3 in DNA: TGCAGTGCTAGTGTTCCCGGGTATTTT.

The chain couples TRBV6-6 to TRBJ2-5; D remains unclear. The V end was cut by 5 bases, the J end by 6 bases, with 16 bases between. The CDR3 consists of 14 residues. Germline CDR1 MNHNY, CDR2 SVGAGI (reference sequence). The CDR3 region has the DNA TGTGCCAGCAGTCTGCGGTCCGAGGCAAAGACCCAGTACTTC. This encodes CASSLRSEAKTQYF.

The CDR3 spells CASSKVDRGPQASNTGELFF. The CDR3 bases are TGTGCCAGCAGCAAAGTGGACAGGGGACCCCAAGCCTCGAACACCGGGGAGCTGTTTTTT. The chain links TRBV21-1 to TRBJ2-2; the table's TRBD1 call for D was not verified on the DNA. TRBV21-1 is a documented pseudogene. The CDR3 has 20 residues.

The chain carries TRBV3-1 (or the pseudogene TRBV3-2) and TRBJ1-2; D unclear. This CDR3 has 15 residues. Germline V gene data show CDR1 as LGHDT and CDR2 as YNNKEL (reference sequence). Deletions cut 5 bases from V and 4 bases from J, with 17 bases between. The CDR3: CASSSVGGFGYGYTF. The CDR3 DNA follows: TGTGCCAGCAGCTCAGTTGGAGGATTCGGCTATGGCTACACCTTC.

This clone was counted a single time. J is TRBJ2-2 and V is TRBV10-1, with D perhaps TRBD1 (6 bases). This CDR3 is built from 15 residues. With 6 bases removed from V and 2 bases from J, the gap between germline ends came to 13 bases. Germline values: CDR1 WNHNN, CDR2 SYGVQD (reference sequence). The CDR3 DNA sequence: TGCGCCAGCAGAGCGACAGGCCCCAACACCGGGGAGCTGTTTTTT. The encoded protein is CASRATGPNTGELFF.